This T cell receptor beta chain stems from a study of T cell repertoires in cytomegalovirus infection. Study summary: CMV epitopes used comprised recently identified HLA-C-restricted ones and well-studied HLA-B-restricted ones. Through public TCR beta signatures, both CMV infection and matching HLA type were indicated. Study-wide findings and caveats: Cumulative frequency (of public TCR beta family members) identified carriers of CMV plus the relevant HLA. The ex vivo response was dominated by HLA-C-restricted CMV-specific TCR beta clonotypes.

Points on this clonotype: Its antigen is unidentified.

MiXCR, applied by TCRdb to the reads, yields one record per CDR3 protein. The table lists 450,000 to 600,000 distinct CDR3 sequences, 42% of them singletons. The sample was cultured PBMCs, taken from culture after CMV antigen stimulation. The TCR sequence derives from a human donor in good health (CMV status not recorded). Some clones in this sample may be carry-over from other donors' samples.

The CDR3 protein is CASGRDRDYNYGYTF. The CDR3 coding sequence is TGTGCCAGCGGGAGGGACAGGGATTATAACTATGGCTACACCTTC. This sequence joins TRBV6-2 or TRBV6-3 and TRBJ1-2; TRBD1 matches at 9 bases. Germline lookup yields CDR1 MNHEY and CDR2 SVGEGT. The CDR3 covers 15 residues. V gave up 8 bases and J gave up 1 base; unmatched junction bases: 8.